The 9 T cell receptor beta chains reported below all come from one sample, sequenced in a study of spatial heterogeneity in lung cancer. The time point denotes: sample taken at primary tumor resection. TCRdb independently ran MiXCR on the 5' RACE reads; one entry per CDR3 protein. The data show 35,000 to 55,000 distinct CDR3 sequences, with roughly an eighth seen just once and 55% to 65% held by the top ten. The sample here was PBMCs, taken at surgery. All receptors come from a male donor with early-stage non-small cell lung cancer.

J is TRBJ2-1 and V is TRBV20-1; TRBD2 aligns across 9 bases. The germline V gene encodes CDR1 DFQATT and CDR2 SNEGSKA (reference sequence). The CDR3 sequence is 15 residues long. Trimming cost V 2 bases and J 6 bases; bases outside gene matches: 8. Written as DNA, the CDR3 is TGCAGTGCTAGATTCAAGGCTAGCGGGGTCAATGAGCAGTTCTTC. Translating it yields CSARFKASGVNEQFF.

The genes are TRBV5-1 and TRBJ2-1, with a weak D call TRBD1 (6 bases). This CDR3 is built from 13 residues. The V end was cut by 4 bases, the J end by 8 bases, with 13 bases between. Germline V gene sequence: CDR1 SGHRS, CDR2 YFSETQ. The CDR3 bases are TGCGCCAGCAGCACCGGGACACTCGATGAGCAGTTCTTC. This gives the protein CASSTGTLDEQFF.

This clonotype appeared many times. The CDR3 DNA sequence: TGTGCCATCAGTAGCGGGAGCCACGAGCAGTACTTC. Its protein is CAISSGSHEQYF. The rearrangement links TRBV10-3 to TRBJ2-7; TRBD2 matches at 8 bases. Germline-derived CDR1 and CDR2 are ENHRY and SYGVKD. J was trimmed by 5 bases and V by 5 bases; bases with no gene match: 2. The CDR3 spans 12 residues.

This clonotype has ten or more counts. The chain joins TRBV9 to TRBJ2-3, with D possibly matching TRBD1 (6 bases). This CDR3 region has 14 residues. Germline CDR1 is SGDLS and CDR2 is YYNGEE. The germline V and J ends were trimmed by 3 bases and 2 bases, with 10 bases remaining between them. CDR3: CASSARTDTDTQYF. The CDR3 coding sequence is TGTGCCAGCAGCGCTAGGACAGACACAGATACGCAGTATTTT.

In this sample, this clonotype turned up a few times. The J gene is TRBJ2-3, the V gene TRBV4-2; 8 bases agree with TRBD2. The germline V gene has CDR1 LGHNA and CDR2 YNFKEQ. With V trimmed by 1 base and J by 1 base, 4 bases remained unmatched. The CDR3 is made up of 16 amino acids. CDR3 residues: CASSQGRGGGTDTQYF. CDR3 nucleotides: TGTGCCAGCAGCCAAGGCCGGGGGGGCGGCACAGATACGCAGTATTTT.

This clonotype was recorded many times. The chain recombines TRBV5-4 with TRBJ2-7; 10 nucleotides agree with TRBD2. CDR3 length: 15 residues. Per the germline V gene, CDR1 is SGHNT and CDR2 is YYREEE (reference sequence). The V segment lost 7 bases and the J segment 0 bases; nucleotides outside the gene matches: 7. The CDR3 spells CASYYSGGTSYEQYF. CDR3 nucleotides: TGTGCCAGCTATTATAGCGGGGGGACCTCCTACGAGCAGTACTTC. Full variable domain (missing parts from reference TRBV5-4 and TRBJ2-7): ETGVTQSPTHLIKTRGQQVTLRCSSQSGHNTVSWYQQALGQGPQFIFQYYREEENGRGNFPPRFSGLQFPNYSSELNVNALELDDSALYLCASYYSGGTSYEQYFGPGTRLTVT.

The chain employs TRBV11-3 and TRBJ2-2; 7 positions agree with TRBD2. This CDR3 has 14 residues. Trimming took 8 bases from V and 5 from J; bases not matched to a gene: 8. The germline V gene encodes CDR1 SGHNT and CDR2 YENEEA. DNA for the CDR3: TGTGCCAGCTCCTCTGCGGGAGAGACCGGGGAGCTGTTTTTT. The encoded protein is CASSSAGETGELFF.

This clonotype was recorded at least ten times. The chain combines TRBV6-6 with TRBJ2-3; D perhaps matches TRBD2 (5 bases). The CDR3 runs to 15 residues. The V gene's germline CDR1 is MNHNY and CDR2 SVGAGI (reference sequence). Trimming pared 0 bases from V and 5 bases from J, leaving 12 bases between. The CDR3 nucleotides are TGTGCCAGCAGTTACTCGAGTCCGGGGAAAGATACGCAGTATTTT. It codes for CASSYSSPGKDTQYF.

This clonotype occurred many times. This sequence joins TRBV20-1 and TRBJ2-3; perhaps TRBD2 as D (5 bases). Germline-derived CDR1 and CDR2 are DFQATT and SNEGSKA (reference sequence). V was pared by 6 bases and J by 2 bases, with 12 bases between. CDR3 size: 13 residues. CDR3 sequence: CSARDPFTDTQYF. The DNA for the CDR3 is TGCAGTGCACGGGATCCCTTCACAGATACGCAGTATTTT.